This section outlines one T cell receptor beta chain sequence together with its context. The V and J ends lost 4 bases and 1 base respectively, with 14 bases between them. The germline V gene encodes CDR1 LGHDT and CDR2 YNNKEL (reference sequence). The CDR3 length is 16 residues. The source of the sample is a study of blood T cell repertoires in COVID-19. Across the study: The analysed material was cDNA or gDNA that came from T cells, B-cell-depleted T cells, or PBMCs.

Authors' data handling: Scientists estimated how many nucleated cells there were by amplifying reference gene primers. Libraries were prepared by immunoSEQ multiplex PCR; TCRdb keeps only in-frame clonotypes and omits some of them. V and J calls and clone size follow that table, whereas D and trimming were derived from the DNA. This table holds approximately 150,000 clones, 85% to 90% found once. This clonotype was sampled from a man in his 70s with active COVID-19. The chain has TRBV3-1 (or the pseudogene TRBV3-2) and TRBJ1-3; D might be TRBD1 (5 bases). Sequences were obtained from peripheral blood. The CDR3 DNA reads TGTGCCAGCAGCCTTTCGGCAAAGGGGTCTGGAAACACCATATATTTT. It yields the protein CASSLSAKGSGNTIYF.